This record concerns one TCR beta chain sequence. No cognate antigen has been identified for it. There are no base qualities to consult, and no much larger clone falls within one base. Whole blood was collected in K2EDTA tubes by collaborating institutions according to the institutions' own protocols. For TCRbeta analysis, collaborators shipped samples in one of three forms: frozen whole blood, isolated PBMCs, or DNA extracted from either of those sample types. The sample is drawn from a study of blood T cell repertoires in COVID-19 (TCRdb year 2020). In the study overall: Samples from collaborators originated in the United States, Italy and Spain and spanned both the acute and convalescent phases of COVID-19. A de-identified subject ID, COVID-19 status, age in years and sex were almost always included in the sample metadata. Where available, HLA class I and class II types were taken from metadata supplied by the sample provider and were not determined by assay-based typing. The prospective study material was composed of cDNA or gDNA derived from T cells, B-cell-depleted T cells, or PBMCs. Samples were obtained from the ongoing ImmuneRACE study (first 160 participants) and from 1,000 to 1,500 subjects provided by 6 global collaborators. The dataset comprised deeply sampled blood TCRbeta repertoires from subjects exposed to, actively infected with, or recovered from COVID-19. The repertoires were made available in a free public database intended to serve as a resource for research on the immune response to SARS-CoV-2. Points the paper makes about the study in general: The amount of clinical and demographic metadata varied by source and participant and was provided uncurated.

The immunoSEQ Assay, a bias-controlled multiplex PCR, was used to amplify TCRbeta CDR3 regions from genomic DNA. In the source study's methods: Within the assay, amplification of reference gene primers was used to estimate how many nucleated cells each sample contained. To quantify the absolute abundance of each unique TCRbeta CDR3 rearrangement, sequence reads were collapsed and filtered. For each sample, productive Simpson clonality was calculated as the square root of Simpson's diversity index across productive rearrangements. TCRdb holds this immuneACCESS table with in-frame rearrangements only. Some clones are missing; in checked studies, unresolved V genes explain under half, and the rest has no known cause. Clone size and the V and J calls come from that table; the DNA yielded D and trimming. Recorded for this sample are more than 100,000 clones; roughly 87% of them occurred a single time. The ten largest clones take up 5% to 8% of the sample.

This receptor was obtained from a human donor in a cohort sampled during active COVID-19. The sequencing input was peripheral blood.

The CDR3 amino acid sequence is: CASSKAGGPNEQFF. The DNA sequence follows: TGCGCCAGCTCCAAGGCGGGAGGCCCAAATGAGCAGTTCTTC. This receptor chain uses TRBV10-1 and TRBJ2-1; the junction holds 8 bases that match TRBD2. At the junction V is shortened by 8 bases and J by 7 bases; bases outside the gene matches: 10. The germline V gene (reference sequence) specifies WNHNN as CDR1 and SYGVQD as CDR2. The CDR3, from cysteine to phenylalanine, totals 14 residues. The entry retains the CDR3 DNA only, 42 bases that are in frame from base 1.